This TCR beta chain was captured in a study of blood T cell repertoires in COVID-19. Study as a whole: Sites in the United States, Italy and Spain provided acute and convalescent COVID-19 samples.

Clones were read by immunoSEQ multiplex PCR, and TCRdb kept only the in-frame ones, dropping some. This table has 60,000 or so clones, around 90% appearing once. After removal of 0 bases from V and 15 bases from J, the junction contained 14 bases not matched to a gene. The CDR3 length is 16 residues. The germline CDR1 and CDR2 sequences are LNHDA and SQIVND (reference sequence). This TCR was recovered from a man in his sixties with active COVID-19. The chain couples TRBV19 to TRBJ2-1; 10 positions match TRBD2. Sequenced sample: peripheral blood. CDR3 sequence: CASSIDHLASGRGTFF. The DNA for the CDR3 is TGTGCCAGTAGTATAGATCATTTGGCTAGCGGGAGAGGTACGTTCTTC.